These T cell receptor beta chains were read from a single sample in a study of T cell responses to AZD1222 COVID-19 vaccine. Only in-frame clones appear in the TCRdb table, and some are missing; sequencing was by immunoSEQ multiplex PCR. The sample records 150,000 or so clones, about 90% being singletons. The material was peripheral blood, obtained on day 0 of AZD1222 vaccination. These receptors were taken from an adult in good health. CDR3s include the opening cysteine and the closing phenylalanine or tryptophan.

CDR3: CASSTLDGSYEQYF; V: TRBV9; J: TRBJ2-7
CDR3: CASSLVLVPNEQFF; V: TRBV5-6; J: TRBJ2-1
CDR3: CASSVQTGISGNTIYF; V: TRBV7-2; J: TRBJ1-3
CDR3: CASSPKGSSYNEQFF; V: TRBV7-9; J: TRBJ2-1
CDR3: CASRKTQTYEQYF; V: TRBV12-3/TRBV12-4; J: TRBJ2-7
CDR3: CASSPSGSSYEQYF; V: TRBV19; J: TRBJ2-7
CDR3: CASSFEDTQYF; V: TRBV12-3/TRBV12-4; J: TRBJ2-3
CDR3: CASSSTTGTTTQHF; V: TRBV10-2; J: TRBJ1-5
CDR3: CASWDSSQETQYF; V: TRBV5-1; J: TRBJ2-5
CDR3: CASSLEPYRGGSNQPQHF; V: TRBV7-9; J: TRBJ1-5
CDR3: CASRSEGLSTEAFF; V: TRBV5-1; J: TRBJ1-1
CDR3: CASSSGGPDEQYF; V: TRBV18; J: TRBJ2-7
CDR3: CASSGDTVSGEQYF; V: TRBV2; J: TRBJ2-7
CDR3: CASSGAIQETQYF; V: TRBV18; J: TRBJ2-5
CDR3: CASSSSWTVDNSPLHF; V: TRBV5-5; J: TRBJ1-6
CDR3: CASSRSSSYNSPLHF; V: TRBV7-3; J: TRBJ1-6
CDR3: CASSPRTGADTQYF; V: TRBV2; J: TRBJ2-3
CDR3: CAWGQTFGGYTF; V: TRBV30; J: TRBJ1-2
CDR3: CASSPPASGGYNEQFF; V: TRBV18; J: TRBJ2-1
CDR3: CASGTVNEKLFF; V: TRBV2; J: TRBJ1-4
CDR3: CASSVGLAGSYEQYF; V: TRBV9; J: TRBJ2-7
CDR3: CASSQEVTSGANVLTF; V: TRBV4-3; J: TRBJ2-6
CDR3: CSVGDEPAAFF; V: TRBV20-1; J: TRBJ1-1
CDR3: CASSFSVGQETQYF; V: TRBV11-2; J: TRBJ2-5
CDR3: CASSRPSYNEQFF; V: TRBV27; J: TRBJ2-1
CDR3: CATSRAPPGGDEKLFF; V: TRBV15; J: TRBJ1-4
CDR3: CASSVEGRELFF; V: TRBV9; J: TRBJ2-2
CDR3: CSVFNVGGKNTEAFF; V: TRBV29-1; J: TRBJ1-1
CDR3: CASSVDAGDRGLSGNTIYF; V: TRBV9; J: TRBJ1-3
CDR3: CASSPSRDTPNYGYTF; V: TRBV18; J: TRBJ1-2
CDR3: CASSPDSTSYEQYF; V: TRBV7-9; J: TRBJ2-7
CDR3: CASSFGEKLFF; V: TRBV5-8; J: TRBJ1-4